Listed below are T cell receptor beta chains from one sample, sequenced in a study of T-cell reconstitution after alpha-beta-depleted transplantation in children. From the PCR reads, TCRdb called clonotypes with MiXCR, one entry per CDR3 protein. Among roughly 310,000 distinct CDR3 sequences listed, more than 20% were seen once. Sample: PBMCs, mostly from graft donor cells, taken 180 days after TCRalphabeta/CD19-depleted stem cell transplant. These receptors originate from a male patient under 18 who had a stem cell transplant for acute lymphoblastic leukemia, so the T cells may come from the graft donor. Each CDR3 is given with its conserved first and last residue. The D gene is left open where the match is weak.

j_call: TRBJ2-3; v_call: TRBV7-6; d_call: TRBD1; cdr3_aa: CASSFPPGQGGRGTDTQYF
j_call: TRBJ2-7; v_call: TRBV5-1; d_call: -; cdr3_aa: CASRGADYYEQYF
j_call: TRBJ1-2; v_call: TRBV5-6; d_call: TRBD1; cdr3_aa: CASSLQDRAEGYTF
j_call: TRBJ1-2; v_call: TRBV27; d_call: -; cdr3_aa: CASSLYYGEFFYGYIF
j_call: TRBJ1-5; v_call: TRBV5-1; d_call: -; cdr3_aa: CASSLGALDQPQHF
j_call: TRBJ1-2; v_call: TRBV7-9; d_call: -; cdr3_aa: CVEGLHGYTF
j_call: TRBJ1-5; v_call: TRBV7-2; d_call: TRBD1; cdr3_aa: CASSTWTGSDQPQHF
j_call: TRBJ2-5; v_call: TRBV7-2; d_call: -; cdr3_aa: CASSLALSRWGETQYF
j_call: TRBJ1-1; v_call: TRBV15; d_call: -; cdr3_aa: CATSSLGMEAFF
j_call: TRBJ2-7; v_call: TRBV10-3; d_call: -; cdr3_aa: CAISVVAGPYEQYF
j_call: TRBJ2-1; v_call: TRBV20-1; d_call: TRBD2; cdr3_aa: CSASPGTSGFSYNEQFF
j_call: TRBJ1-6; v_call: TRBV5-1; d_call: -; cdr3_aa: CASSYGGNSPLHF
j_call: TRBJ2-3; v_call: TRBV20-1; d_call: -; cdr3_aa: CSARDPHRGSHIADTQYF
j_call: TRBJ1-4; v_call: TRBV7-9; d_call: -; cdr3_aa: CASSSQGHVEKLFF
j_call: TRBJ2-1; v_call: TRBV9; d_call: TRBD1; cdr3_aa: CASSVEQGVYNEQFF
j_call: TRBJ1-5; v_call: TRBV7-8; d_call: -; cdr3_aa: CASSLGDISNQPQHF
j_call: TRBJ2-1; v_call: TRBV3-1; d_call: TRBD2; cdr3_aa: CASSQGVGLVYNEQFF
j_call: TRBJ1-3; v_call: TRBV18; d_call: TRBD1; cdr3_aa: CASSPIGTGTGNTIYF
j_call: TRBJ1-5; v_call: TRBV6-1; d_call: TRBD1; cdr3_aa: CASQGQYRNQPQHF
j_call: TRBJ1-1; v_call: TRBV4-1; d_call: -; cdr3_aa: CASSSRLGSGVGDTEAFF
j_call: TRBJ1-1; v_call: TRBV27; d_call: -; cdr3_aa: CASRTQGIGSEAFF
j_call: TRBJ2-7; v_call: TRBV5-6; d_call: -; cdr3_aa: CASSSEYYEQYF
j_call: TRBJ2-3; v_call: TRBV20-1; d_call: TRBD1; cdr3_aa: CSAADRRFRTDTQYF